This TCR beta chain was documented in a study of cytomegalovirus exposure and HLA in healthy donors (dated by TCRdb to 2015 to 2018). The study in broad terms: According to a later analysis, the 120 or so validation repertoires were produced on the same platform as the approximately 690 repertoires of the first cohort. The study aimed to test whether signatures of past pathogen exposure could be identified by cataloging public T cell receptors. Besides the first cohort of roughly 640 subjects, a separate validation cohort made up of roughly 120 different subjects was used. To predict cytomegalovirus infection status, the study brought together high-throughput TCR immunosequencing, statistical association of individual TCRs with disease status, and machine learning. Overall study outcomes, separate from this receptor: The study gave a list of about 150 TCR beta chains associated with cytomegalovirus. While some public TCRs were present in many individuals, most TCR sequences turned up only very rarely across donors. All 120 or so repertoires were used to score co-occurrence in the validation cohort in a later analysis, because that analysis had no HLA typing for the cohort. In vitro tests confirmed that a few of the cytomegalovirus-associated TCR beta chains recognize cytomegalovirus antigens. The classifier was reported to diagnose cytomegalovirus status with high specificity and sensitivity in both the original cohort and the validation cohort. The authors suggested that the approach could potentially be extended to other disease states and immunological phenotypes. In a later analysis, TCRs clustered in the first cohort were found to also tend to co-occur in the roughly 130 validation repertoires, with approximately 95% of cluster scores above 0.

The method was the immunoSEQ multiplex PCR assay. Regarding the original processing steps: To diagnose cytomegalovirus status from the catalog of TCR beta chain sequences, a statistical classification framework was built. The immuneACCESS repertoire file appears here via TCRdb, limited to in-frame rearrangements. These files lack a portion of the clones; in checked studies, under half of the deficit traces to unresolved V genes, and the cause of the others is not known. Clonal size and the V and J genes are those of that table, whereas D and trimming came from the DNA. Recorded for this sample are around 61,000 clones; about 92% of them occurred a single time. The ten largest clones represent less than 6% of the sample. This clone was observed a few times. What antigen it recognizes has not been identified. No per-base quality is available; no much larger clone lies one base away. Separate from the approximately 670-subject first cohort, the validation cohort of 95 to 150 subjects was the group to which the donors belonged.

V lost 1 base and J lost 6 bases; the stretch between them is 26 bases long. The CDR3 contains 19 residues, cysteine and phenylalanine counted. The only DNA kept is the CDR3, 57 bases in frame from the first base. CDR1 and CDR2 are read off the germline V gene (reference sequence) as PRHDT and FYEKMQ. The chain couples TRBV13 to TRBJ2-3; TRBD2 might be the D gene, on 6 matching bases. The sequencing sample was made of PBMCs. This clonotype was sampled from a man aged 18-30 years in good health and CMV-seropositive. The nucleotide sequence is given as TGTGCCAGCAGCTTAGACCCCCCCCTTGGTAGCGGCGGGGAGGATACGCAGTATTTT. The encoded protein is CASSLDPPLGSGGEDTQYF. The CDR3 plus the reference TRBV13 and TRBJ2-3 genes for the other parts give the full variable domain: AAGVIQSPRHLIKEKRETATLKCYPIPRHDTVYWYQQGPGQDPQFLISFYEKMQSDKGSIPDRFSAQQFSDYHSELNMSSLELGDSALYFCASSLDPPLGSGGEDTQYFGPGTRLTVL.